The clone carrying this T cell receptor beta chain was seen a single time. What it binds is not known. The source of the sample is a study of long-term antiretroviral therapy in people with HIV. The run of the v3.0 immunoSEQ assay was at survey level. Produced via immunoSEQ multiplex PCR; TCRdb's table is partial and in-frame only. The top ten hold 6.2% of the sample, which has tens of thousands of clones, 75% to 90% seen once. Regarding the study as a whole: ART-treated samples gained diversity yet remained below transplant donor controls. Dominating the repertoire at all time points were the clones that expanded before ART.

Sequencing was performed on unsorted PBMCs, taken 1 year after starting antiretroviral therapy. The source is a man between 18 and 29 years old with HIV.

In DNA, the CDR3 is TGTGCCAGTAGTCCTTCCGGCGGAGGGTACGAGCAGTACTTC. Encoded protein: CASSPSGGGYEQYF. The chain employs TRBV19 and TRBJ2-7; weak D call: TRBD2 (6 bases). V gave up 5 bases and J gave up 4 bases, with 15 bases separating them. CDR3 length: 14 residues. Germline V gives CDR1 LNHDA, CDR2 SQIVND (reference sequence).